The 15 T cell receptor beta chains reported below all come from one sample, sequenced in a study of beta chain features in type 1 diabetes. All of the isolated RNA was reverse transcribed, so expressed TCRB transcripts were sequenced. Measured with immunoSEQ multiplex PCR; TCRdb has only the in-frame clones, and not every one. Here the sample spans about 360,000 clones, over 10% being singletons. Specimen: naive CD4+ T cells from blood. These receptors originate from a man between 18 and 29 years old in good health.

This clone was counted many times. This chain uses TRBV7-9 with TRBJ2-1, with 8 bases that match TRBD2. Germline V CDR1 and CDR2: SEHNR, FQNEAQ (reference sequence). The trim removed 4 bases at V and 6 bases at J, leaving 8 bases unmatched. The CDR3 consists of 15 residues. CDR3 DNA sequence: TGTGCCAGCAGCTCGGTAGCGGGATTGGGCAATGAGCAGTTCTTC. Protein product: CASSSVAGLGNEQFF.

This clone was detected only a few times. The genes are TRBV4-2 and TRBJ2-3, with 7 nucleotides matching TRBD1. CDR1 is LGHNA, CDR2 YNFKEQ, per germline. There are 17 residues in the CDR3. Trimming at V came to 2 bases and at J to 6 bases, leaving 14 bases not matched to a gene. The CDR3, as DNA: TGTGCCAGCAGCCAACAGGGGACAGAGTCCACGGGGGATACGCAGTATTTT. Translated: CASSQQGTESTGDTQYF.

The chain recombines TRBV9 with TRBJ1-2, with D possibly matching TRBD1 (6 bases). Germline V gene sequence: CDR1 SGDLS, CDR2 YYNGEE. V gave up 2 bases and J gave up 5 bases, with 13 bases separating them. CDR3 length equals 14 residues. The CDR3 DNA reads TGTGCCAGCAGCGTCGGGACAAGTCTTTATGGCTACACCTTC. The encoded protein is CASSVGTSLYGYTF.

This clone showed up just a few times. The J gene is TRBJ2-3, the V gene TRBV27; 11 bases align to TRBD1. This CDR3 is 14 amino acids long. The J segment lost 6 bases and the V segment lost 7 bases, leaving 6 bases of the junction unmatched. Germline V gene data show CDR1 as MNHEY and CDR2 as SMNVEV (reference sequence). Written as DNA, the CDR3 is TGTGCCAGCACCGGGACAGGGGGTCCCGATACGCAGTATTTT. It specifies CASTGTGGPDTQYF.

This clone was found a few times. An end of the junction differs from the germline gene, which may be a read error. Other DNA sequences within the sample encode an identical CDR3. The chain uses TRBV7-9 and TRBJ2-1, with a tentative D call TRBD2 (6 bases). From germline, CDR1 is SEHNR and CDR2 FQNEAQ (reference sequence). This CDR3 contains 14 residues. The CDR3 is CASSLASSYNEQFF. DNA of the CDR3: TGTGCCAGCAGCCTAGCGAGCTCCTACAATGAGCAGTTCTTC.

This clone has more than one count but fewer than ten. The CDR3 region is CASSDLTGRAEAFF. The CDR3 bases are TGTGCCAGCAGCGACTTAACAGGGCGCGCTGAAGCTTTCTTT. The chain links TRBV5-6 to TRBJ1-1; a weak D match, TRBD1 (6 bases). The V gene lost 4 bases and the J gene lost 6 bases, with 16 bases spanning the gap. From germline, CDR1 is SGHDT and CDR2 YYEEEE. The CDR3 loop spans 14 amino acids.

The chain combines TRBV15 with TRBJ2-4; D perhaps matches TRBD2 (6 bases). Germline V lookup: CDR1 LNHNV, CDR2 YYDKDF (reference sequence). V lost 0 bases and J lost 0, with 15 bases in between. CDR3 size: 18 residues. The CDR3 bases are TGTGCCACCAGCAGAGAAGTAGCGGTGGAACTAGCCAAAAACATTCAGTACTTC. As protein: CATSREVAVELAKNIQYF.

This chain connects TRBV4-2 to TRBJ2-3, with D possibly being TRBD1 (7 bases). The germline V gene has CDR1 LGHNA and CDR2 YNFKEQ. The CDR3 is 14 amino acids. V lost 4 bases and J 4 bases, leaving 12 bases between the germline ends. CDR3: CASSPGGTADTQYF. The CDR3, as DNA: TGTGCCAGCAGCCCCGGCGGGACAGCAGATACGCAGTATTTT.

This clone has more than one count but fewer than ten. The chain couples TRBV7-2 to TRBJ2-3; 8 bases agree with TRBD2. Germline assignment: CDR1 SGHTA and CDR2 FQGNSA. This CDR3 is 15 amino acids long. Trimming cost V 1 base and J 0 bases; bases outside gene matches: 0. Written as DNA, the CDR3 is TGTGCCAGCAGCTTAGGACTAGCGAGCACAGATACGCAGTATTTT. Amino acid sequence: CASSLGLASTDTQYF.

There are a few counts of this clone. A read error may produce the germline difference seen at one junction end. This sequence joins TRBV20-1 and TRBJ2-1; no reliable D call. The CDR3 is made up of 11 amino acids. CDR1 and CDR2 (germline): DFQATT, SNEGSKA (reference sequence). The DNA of the CDR3 is TGCAGTGCTAGCGAGGATGTCCTCCCCCTCTTC. Translating it yields CSASEDVLPLF.

This clone was counted only a few times. The chain couples TRBV9 to TRBJ2-5; TRBD1 aligns across 12 bases. CDR3 length equals 18 residues. J was trimmed by 4 bases and V by 0 bases; bases with no gene match: 10. Germline V gene lookup returns CDR1 SGDLS and CDR2 YYNGEE. The DNA of the CDR3 is TGTGCCAGCAGCGTAGCCCCGGGGACAGGGGGCTTGGGAGAGACCCAGTACTTC. As protein: CASSVAPGTGGLGETQYF.

This sequence joins TRBV30 and TRBJ2-7; D is possibly TRBD1 (7 bases). Germline values: CDR1 GTSNPN, CDR2 SVGIG (reference sequence). The CDR3 loop spans 12 amino acids. The V gene lost 0 bases and the J gene lost 9 bases, with 12 bases spanning the gap. This CDR3 is CAWSVRQGGQYF. CDR3 in DNA: TGTGCCTGGAGTGTACGTCAGGGGGGGCAGTACTTC. The entire variable domain, with the rest obtained from reference TRBV30 and TRBJ2-7, is as follows: SQTIHQWPATLVQPVGSPLSLECTVEGTSNPNLYWYRQAAGRGLQLLFYSVGIGQISSEVPQNLSASRPQDRQFILSSKKLLLSDSGFYLCAWSVRQGGQYFGPGTRLTVT.

As DNA, the CDR3 is TGTGCCAGCAGCACTTCTAGCGGGGGGGTAGGTAATGAGCAGTTCTTC. Amino acids: CASSTSSGGVGNEQFF. This chain connects TRBV11-3 to TRBJ2-1, with 12 bases lining up with TRBD2. The CDR3 extends over 16 amino acids. CDR1 SGHNT and CDR2 YENEEA come from the germline V gene. V lost 5 bases and J lost 7; bases outside the gene matches: 9.

This chain uses TRBV11-2 with TRBJ2-3; perhaps TRBD2 as D (5 bases). V lost 6 bases and J 3 bases, leaving 10 bases between the germline ends. The germline CDR1 and CDR2 sequences are SGHAT and FQNNGV. This CDR3 contains 13 residues. CDR3 sequence (DNA): TGTGCCAGCAGGGCTACGGGGACAGATACGCAGTATTTT. Protein sequence: CASRATGTDTQYF.

In this sample, this clone turned up a few times. For the CDR3, the DNA is TGTGCCAGCAGTCGTCCTCGACAGGGGGCCTACGAGCAGTACTTC. The encoded protein is CASSRPRQGAYEQYF. The chain has TRBV28 and TRBJ2-7; 9 nucleotides agree with TRBD1. CDR1 and CDR2 (germline): MDHEN, SYDVKM. The CDR3 is made up of 15 amino acids. V trimming: 5 bases; J trimming: 2 bases; junction bases outside the gene matches: 7.